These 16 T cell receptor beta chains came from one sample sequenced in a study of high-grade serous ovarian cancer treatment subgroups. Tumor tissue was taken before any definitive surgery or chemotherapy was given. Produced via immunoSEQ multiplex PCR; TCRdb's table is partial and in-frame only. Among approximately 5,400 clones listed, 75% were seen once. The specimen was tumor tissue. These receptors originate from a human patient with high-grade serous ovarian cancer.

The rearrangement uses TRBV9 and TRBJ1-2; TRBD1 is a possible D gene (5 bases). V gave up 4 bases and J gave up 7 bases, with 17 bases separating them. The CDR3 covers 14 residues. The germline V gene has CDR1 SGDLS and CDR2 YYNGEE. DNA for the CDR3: TGTGCCAGCAGCTCCGTGTTTGGGACTGGTGGCTACACCTTC. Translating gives CASSSVFGTGGYTF.

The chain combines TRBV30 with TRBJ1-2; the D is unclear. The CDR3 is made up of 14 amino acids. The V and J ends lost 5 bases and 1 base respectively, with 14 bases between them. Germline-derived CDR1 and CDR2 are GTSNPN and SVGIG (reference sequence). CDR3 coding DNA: TGTGCCTGGGTTGGACTACCGGTTAACTATGGCTACACCTTC. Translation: CAWVGLPVNYGYTF.

The CDR3, as DNA: TGTGCCAGCAGGATTAGACCCACGGAGGGGCAGCCCCAGCATTTT. It translates to CASRIRPTEGQPQHF. V gene TRBV6-9 combines with J gene TRBJ1-5; TRBD1 is a possible D gene (5 bases). The CDR3 is 15 residues long. CDR1 and CDR2 from the germline V gene are MNHGY and SVAAGI. Trimming pared 6 bases from V and 7 bases from J, leaving 19 bases between.

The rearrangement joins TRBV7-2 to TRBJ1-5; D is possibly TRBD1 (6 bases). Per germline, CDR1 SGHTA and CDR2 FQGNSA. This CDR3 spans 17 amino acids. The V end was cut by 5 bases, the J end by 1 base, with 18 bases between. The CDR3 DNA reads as TGTGCCAGCAGCCTATCCGGTCGGGGGGCGAGCAATCAGCCCCAGCATTTT. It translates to CASSLSGRGASNQPQHF.

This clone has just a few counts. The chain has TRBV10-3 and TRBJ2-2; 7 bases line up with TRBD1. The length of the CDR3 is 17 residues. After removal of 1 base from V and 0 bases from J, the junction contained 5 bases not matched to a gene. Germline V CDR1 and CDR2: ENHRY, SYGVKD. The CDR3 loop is CAISEYRQGANTGELFF. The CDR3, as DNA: TGTGCCATCAGTGAGTATCGACAGGGCGCGAACACCGGGGAGCTGTTTTTT.

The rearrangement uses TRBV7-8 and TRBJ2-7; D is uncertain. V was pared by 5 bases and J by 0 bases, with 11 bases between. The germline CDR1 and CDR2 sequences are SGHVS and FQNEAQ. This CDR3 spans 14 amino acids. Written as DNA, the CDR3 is TGTGCCAGCAGCCTCATGGTGGGCTCCTACGAGCAGTACGTC. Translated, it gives CASSLMVGSYEQYV.

CDR3: CASSLTVQGAYGYTF. The CDR3 DNA is TGTGCCAGCAGCTTAACTGTACAGGGAGCCTATGGCTACACCTTC. The chain couples TRBV11-2 to TRBJ1-2; weak D call: TRBD1 (6 bases). V was shortened by 2 bases and J by 4 bases, with 14 bases between the two germline ends. The CDR3 runs 15 residues. CDR1 and CDR2 (germline): SGHAT, FQNNGV.

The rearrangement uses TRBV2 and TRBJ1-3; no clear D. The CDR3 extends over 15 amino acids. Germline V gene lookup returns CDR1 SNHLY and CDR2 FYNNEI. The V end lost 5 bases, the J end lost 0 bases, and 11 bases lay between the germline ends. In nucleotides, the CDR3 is TGTGCCAGCAGTACCAGATTTTCCTCTGGAAACACCATATATTTT. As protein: CASSTRFSSGNTIYF.

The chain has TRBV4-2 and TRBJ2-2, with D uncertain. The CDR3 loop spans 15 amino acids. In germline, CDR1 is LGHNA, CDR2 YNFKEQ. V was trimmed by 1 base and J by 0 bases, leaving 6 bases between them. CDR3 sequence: CASSQGTTNTGELFF. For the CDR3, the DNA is TGTGCCAGCAGCCAAGGGACCACGAACACCGGGGAGCTGTTTTTT.

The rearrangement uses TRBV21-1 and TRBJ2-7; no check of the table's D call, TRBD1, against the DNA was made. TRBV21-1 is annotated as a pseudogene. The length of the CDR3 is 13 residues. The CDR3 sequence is CASSTDKVLEQYV. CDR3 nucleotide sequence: TGTGCCAGCAGCACCGACAAAGTGCTCGAGCAGTACGTC.

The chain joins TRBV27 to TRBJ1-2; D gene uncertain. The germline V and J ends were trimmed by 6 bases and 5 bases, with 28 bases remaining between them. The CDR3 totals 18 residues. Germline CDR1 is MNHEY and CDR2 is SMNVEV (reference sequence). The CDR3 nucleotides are TGTGCCAGCAGAAAGATTTCACCGGACGAGGGAGAAGGGTATGGCTACACCTTC. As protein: CASRKISPDEGEGYGYTF.

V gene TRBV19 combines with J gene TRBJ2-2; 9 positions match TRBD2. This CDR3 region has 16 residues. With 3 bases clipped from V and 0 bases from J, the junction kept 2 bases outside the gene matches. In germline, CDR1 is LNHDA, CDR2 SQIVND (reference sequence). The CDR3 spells CASSIIAGANTGELFF. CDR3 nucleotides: TGTGCCAGTAGTATTATAGCGGGGGCGAACACCGGGGAGCTGTTTTTT.

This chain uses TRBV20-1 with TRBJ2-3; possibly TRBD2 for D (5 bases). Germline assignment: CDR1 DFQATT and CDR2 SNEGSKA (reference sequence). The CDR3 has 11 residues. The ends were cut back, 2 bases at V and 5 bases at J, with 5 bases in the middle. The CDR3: CSARRGDTQYF. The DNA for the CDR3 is TGCAGTGCTAGACGGGGAGATACGCAGTATTTT.

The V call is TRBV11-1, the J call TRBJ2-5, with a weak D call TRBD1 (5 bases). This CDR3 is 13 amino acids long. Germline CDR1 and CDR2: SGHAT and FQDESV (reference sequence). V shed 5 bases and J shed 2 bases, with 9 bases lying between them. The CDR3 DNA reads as TGTGCCAGCAGCCCACAGGTACAAGAGACCCAGTACTTC. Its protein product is CASSPQVQETQYF.

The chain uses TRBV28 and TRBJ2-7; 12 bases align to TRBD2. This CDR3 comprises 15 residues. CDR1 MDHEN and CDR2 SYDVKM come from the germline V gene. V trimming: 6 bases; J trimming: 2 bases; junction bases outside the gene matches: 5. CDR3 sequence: CASRKLAGGTYEQYF. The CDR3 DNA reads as TGTGCCAGCAGAAAACTAGCGGGGGGAACCTACGAGCAGTACTTC.

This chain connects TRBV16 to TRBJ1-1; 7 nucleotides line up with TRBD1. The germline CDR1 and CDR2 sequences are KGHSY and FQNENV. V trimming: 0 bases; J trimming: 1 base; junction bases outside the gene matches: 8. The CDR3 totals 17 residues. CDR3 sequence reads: CASSQSVSAGGNTEAFF. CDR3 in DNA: TGTGCCAGCAGCCAATCGGTCTCGGCAGGGGGGAACACTGAAGCTTTCTTT.